This entry features one TCR beta chain sequence. It was version v3.0 of the immunoSEQ assay that was run at survey level. Sequencing was intended to reach about 35,000-50,000 T-cell genomes per sample. Repertoires were generated with immunoSEQ multiplex PCR, while TCRdb's copy carries only in-frame clones and drops some. This sample has about 19,000 clones; 79% occur once, and the top ten carry about 6%. Every donor had one or more pre-ART and two or more post-ART PBMC samples. The data are from a study of long-term antiretroviral therapy in people with HIV. The CDR3 loop spans 18 amino acids. Per the germline V gene, CDR1 is SGHTA and CDR2 is FQGTGA. V was pared by 3 bases and J by 4 bases, with 12 bases of the junction left unmatched.

The clonotype comes from a man between 18 and 35 years old with HIV. Sequencing used unsorted PBMCs, obtained at the start of antiretroviral therapy, before treatment. The V gene is TRBV7-3, the J gene TRBJ2-1; 10 nucleotides align to TRBD2. CDR3 sequence (DNA): TGTGCCAGCAGCTTGCTAGCGGGAGTGGCAGCGGAATACAATGAGCAGTTCTTC. This codes for CASSLLAGVAAEYNEQFF.